These T cell receptor beta chains were read from a single sample in a study of cytomegalovirus exposure and HLA in healthy donors. TCRdb's copy holds only in-frame clones and misses some; the assay was immunoSEQ multiplex PCR. This listing includes around 76,000 clones. The sequencing input was PBMCs. These receptors came from a woman aged 55-70 years in good health and CMV-seronegative. The CDR3 runs from the conserved cysteine through the conserved F or W. The D gene is left open where the match is weak.

j_call v_call d_call cdr3_nt cdr3_aa
TRBJ1-5 TRBV2 NA TGTGCCAGCGAAGCAGGGCGATCCCCCAATCAGCCCCAGCATTTT CASEAGRSPNQPQHF
TRBJ2-1 TRBV11-2 NA TGTGCCAGCAGCTTAGAAACAGCCTACAATGAGCAGTTCTTC CASSLETAYNEQFF
TRBJ2-5 TRBV4-2 NA TGTGCCAGCAGCCCTGGGGCCGAAGAGACCCAGTACTTC CASSPGAEETQYF
TRBJ2-7 TRBV5-1 TRBD2 TGCGCCAGCAGCTTCACTAGCGGGAGCTCCTACGAGCAGTACTTC CASSFTSGSSYEQYF
TRBJ2-2 TRBV7-2 NA TGTGCCAGCAGCTTACGGAACACCGGGGAGCTGTTTTTT CASSLRNTGELFF
TRBJ2-3 TRBV7-9 NA TGTGCCAGCAGCGCGGCGCGACAGCTCACAGATACGCAGTATTTT CASSAARQLTDTQYF
TRBJ1-2 TRBV18 NA TGTGCCAGCTCACCGGGGGCCGAAGAGGGCTACACCTTC CASSPGAEEGYTF
TRBJ1-2 TRBV7-9 NA TGTGCCAGCAGAAACAGCGGAGCTAACTATGGCTACACCTTC CASRNSGANYGYTF
TRBJ2-2 TRBV7-8 TRBD2 TGTGCCAGCAGCCGCACCCCCCGGGGCGGGGGGGACACCGGGGAGCTGTTTTTT CASSRTPRGGGDTGELFF
TRBJ1-1 TRBV5-6 NA TGTGCCAGCAGTTCAGGGCTCCGGAACACTGAAGCTTTCTTT CASSSGLRNTEAFF
TRBJ2-3 TRBV27 NA TGTGCCAGCAGTATCGCAGCGGGTGTCACAGATACGCAGTATTTT CASSIAAGVTDTQYF
TRBJ1-1 TRBV11-2 NA TGTGCCAGCAGCCCATCCGGGAGAGGCGCTTTCTTT CASSPSGRGAFF
TRBJ1-6 TRBV11-2 TRBD1 TGTGCCAGCAGCAAGGACAGGGGGCCTCCGAATTCACCCCTCCACTTT CASSKDRGPPNSPLHF
TRBJ2-3 TRBV5-1 NA TGCGCCAGCAGCTGGAGGGGAGAGGTCCACCAAGATACGCAGTATTTT CASSWRGEVHQDTQYF
TRBJ1-2 TRBV28 NA TGTGCCAGCAGCACGGGGGGATCAGGTGGCTACACCTTC CASSTGGSGGYTF
TRBJ2-7 TRBV5-4 TRBD2 TGTGCCAGCAGCTTAGGACTAGCGGATTACGAGCAGTACTTC CASSLGLADYEQYF
TRBJ1-2 TRBV2 NA TGTGCCAGCAGTCCCCGACAGGACTATGGCTACACCTTC CASSPRQDYGYTF
TRBJ2-7 TRBV28 TRBD2 TGTGCCAGCAGTCTCCCAAGAGTACCCAGCGGGAGGGCGGGCTACGAGCAGTACTTC CASSLPRVPSGRAGYEQYF
TRBJ1-6 TRBV7-7 NA TGTGCTGAATGGGCCCTTTCACCCCTCCACTTT CAEWALSPLHF
TRBJ1-5 TRBV6-5 NA TGTGCCAGCAGCTCAAGTTGGCGGGATCAGCCCCAGCATTTT CASSSSWRDQPQHF
TRBJ1-2 TRBV6-6 NA TGTGCCAGCACCTCCGACAGAGCGGGCTACACCTTC CASTSDRAGYTF
TRBJ1-1 TRBV11-1 NA TGTGCCAGCAGCTTAGGTGACGCAGGGGTGACAGCTTTCTTT CASSLGDAGVTAFF
TRBJ2-3 TRBV30 TRBD2 TGTGCTCTAGCGGGAGGCGGAGATACGCAGTATTTT CALAGGGDTQYF
TRBJ1-5 TRBV7-2 NA TGTGCCAGCAGCTTAGGGCGGGACGGAAATCAGCCCCAGCATTTT CASSLGRDGNQPQHF
TRBJ2-3 TRBV2 TRBD1 TGTGCCAGCAGGGACAGGGTTGACACAGATACGCAGTATTTT CASRDRVDTDTQYF
TRBJ2-7 TRBV19 TRBD1 TGTGCCAGCAGTAGACAGGGGGAAGGCCTTGAGCAGTACTTC CASSRQGEGLEQYF
TRBJ2-7 TRBV5-1 NA TGCGCCAGCAGCCCGACGGGGGGCCTCTACGAGCAGTACTTC CASSPTGGLYEQYF
TRBJ2-5 TRBV5-8 TRBD1 TGTGCCAGCAGCTCGGGGACAGCTAGTCGGCGGGAGACCCAGTACTTC CASSSGTASRRETQYF
TRBJ1-1 TRBV28 NA TGTGCCAGCAAACGAGCAGGGCAGAACACTGAAGCTTTCTTT CASKRAGQNTEAFF
TRBJ2-7 TRBV10-3 TRBD2 TGTGCCATCAGTGAGTCGGCTAGCGGGAGCCAACACGAGCAGTACTTC CAISESASGSQHEQYF
TRBJ2-7 TRBV2 NA TGTGCCAGCAACAACAATCTGGGCGGACTCGAGCAGTACTTC CASNNNLGGLEQYF
TRBJ2-7 TRBV5-4 TRBD2 TGTGCCAGCAGCTTGGGGTTGCGGGGGGCCGGGGAGCAGTACTTC CASSLGLRGAGEQYF
TRBJ2-1 TRBV7-2 TRBD2 TGTGCCAGCAGCAAACTAGCGGGAATACAAAATGAGCAGTTCTTC CASSKLAGIQNEQFF
TRBJ1-1 TRBV6-4 NA TGTGCCAGCAGTCCCGACAGGCTGAACACTGAAGCTTTCTTT CASSPDRLNTEAFF
TRBJ2-1 TRBV25-1 TRBD2 TGTGCCAGCGCCGGCTGGACTAGCGATTACAATGAGCAGTTCTTC CASAGWTSDYNEQFF
TRBJ1-4 TRBV6-1 NA TGTGCCAGCAGTGAAGGGGCGGGTGAAAAACTGTTTTTT CASSEGAGEKLFF
TRBJ1-6 TRBV28 TRBD1 TGTGCCAGCAGGGAATACGACAGGGCCAATAATTCACCCCTCCACTTT CASREYDRANNSPLHF
TRBJ2-7 TRBV29-1 NA TGCAGCGCCAAGGGGGGAGGGGGCTACGAGCAGTACTTC CSAKGGGGYEQYF
TRBJ2-1 TRBV7-9 NA TGTGCCAGCAGAACGACAGGACTTATCAATGAGCAGTTCTTC CASRTTGLINEQFF
TRBJ2-7 TRBV7-2 TRBD2 TGTGCCAGCAGCCGCTCTAGCGGTACCTACGAGCAGTACTTC CASSRSSGTYEQYF
TRBJ2-1 TRBV19 TRBD2 TGTGCCAGTAGTTCGGGACTAGCGGGAAGGATCAATGAGCAGTTCTTC CASSSGLAGRINEQFF
TRBJ2-5 TRBV7-3 NA TGTGCCAGCAGCCTCCACAGGGAAGAGACCCAGTACTTC CASSLHREETQYF
TRBJ2-7 TRBV6-6 TRBD1 TGTGCCAGCAGTTACGCCGGGACAGGGGGCTACGAGCAGTACTTC CASSYAGTGGYEQYF
TRBJ1-5 TRBV5-1 NA TGCGCCAGCAGCTTGTCGGGGGATTGGGGTCAGCCCCAGCATTTT CASSLSGDWGQPQHF
TRBJ2-6 TRBV7-9 TRBD2 TGTGCCAGCAGCTTTTATAGCGGGACCCCGGGGGCCAACGTCCTGACTTTC CASSFYSGTPGANVLTF
TRBJ2-4 TRBV21-1 NA TGTGCCAGCAGCAAAGAACAGGGAAGGACCTTTTCCTTAGCCAAAAACATTCAGTACTTC CASSKEQGRTFSLAKNIQYF
TRBJ2-6 TRBV5-1 NA TGCGCCAGCAGCCCCTTAGATGCTGGGGCCAACGTCCTGACTTTC CASSPLDAGANVLTF
TRBJ2-1 TRBV7-6 TRBD2 TGTGCCAGCAGCCTGGGACTAGGGGGTCTCGGGGAGCAGTTCTTC CASSLGLGGLGEQFF
TRBJ2-1 TRBV11-2 NA TGTGCCAGCAGTCTTAGCGGCAACAATGAGCAGTTCTTC CASSLSGNNEQFF
TRBJ2-7 TRBV25-1 NA TGTGCCAGCAGTGCTAGCAACTTGAGGAGGGACGAGCAGTACTTC CASSASNLRRDEQYF